This is a list of T cell receptor beta chains from one sample in a study of cytomegalovirus exposure and HLA in healthy donors. This table comes from immunoSEQ multiplex PCR, and its TCRdb copy is limited to in-frame clones, with some not included. The sample features 74,000 or so clones, with 1.4% to 1.5% in its top ten. What was sequenced was PBMCs. The receptor source for this set is a woman in her fifties or sixties in good health and CMV-seronegative. CDR3s include the opening cysteine and the closing phenylalanine or tryptophan. Fields, in order: D gene, J gene, V gene, CDR3 protein, CDR3 DNA. A D gene is named only where the DNA matches it firmly.

TRBD2 | TRBJ2-7 | TRBV19 | CASRLSSGSSYEQYF | TGTGCCAGTAGGTTATCTAGCGGGTCCTCCTACGAGCAGTACTTC
TRBD2 | TRBJ2-1 | TRBV4-3 | CASSSLVRTSGRGDEQFF | TGCGCCAGCAGCAGTCTGGTCCGCACTAGCGGGAGAGGTGATGAGCAGTTCTTC
- | TRBJ1-5 | TRBV5-6 | CASSPQAGNQPQHF | TGTGCCAGCAGCCCTCAGGCCGGCAATCAGCCCCAGCATTTT
- | TRBJ1-1 | TRBV4-3 | CASSQDAGVTEAFF | TGCGCCAGCAGCCAAGATGCAGGTGTCACTGAAGCTTTCTTT
- | TRBJ2-1 | TRBV11-2 | CASSLAEDYSFYEQFF | TGTGCCAGCAGCTTAGCGGAGGACTACTCCTTTTATGAGCAGTTCTTC
- | TRBJ2-7 | TRBV7-9 | CASSPRTAYEQYF | TGTGCCAGCAGCCCAAGGACAGCCTACGAGCAGTACTTC
TRBD1 | TRBJ1-4 | TRBV25-1 | CASSGYRGFPNEKLFF | TGTGCCAGCAGTGGTTACAGGGGGTTCCCTAATGAAAAACTGTTTTTT
- | TRBJ2-1 | TRBV7-2 | CASSSSGGGREFF | TGTGCCAGCAGCTCATCCGGAGGTGGGCGGGAGTTCTTC
- | TRBJ2-1 | TRBV5-3 | CARSLALLHGRNEQFF | TGTGCCAGAAGCTTGGCTCTACTACACGGTAGAAATGAGCAGTTCTTC
- | TRBJ1-4 | TRBV28 | CAGGGGAANEKLFF | TGTGCCGGGGGGGGCGGTGCGGCTAATGAAAAACTGTTTTTT
TRBD2 | TRBJ2-7 | TRBV7-9 | CASSPPLAGDPYEQYF | TGTGCCAGCAGCCCTCCCTTAGCGGGAGATCCCTACGAGCAGTACTTC
TRBD1 | TRBJ2-5 | TRBV30 | CAWSAQGEETQYF | TGTGCCTGGAGTGCCCAGGGGGAAGAGACCCAGTACTTC
TRBD2 | TRBJ2-1 | TRBV7-2 | CASSYTGTSGRINEQFF | TGTGCCAGCAGCTATACCGGGACTAGCGGGAGGATCAATGAGCAGTTCTTC
TRBD1 | TRBJ2-2 | TRBV27 | CASRPTGGSGSAGELFF | TGTGCCAGCAGACCGACAGGGGGATCCGGGTCGGCCGGGGAGCTGTTTTTT
TRBD1 | TRBJ1-6 | TRBV5-4 | CASSTWTGQRVYNSPLHF | TGTGCCAGCAGCACATGGACAGGGCAACGTGTATATAATTCACCCCTCCACTTT
- | TRBJ2-7 | TRBV11-2 | CASSTPTGSSYEQYF | TGTGCCAGCAGCACACCGACAGGTTCCTCCTACGAGCAGTACTTC
TRBD1 | TRBJ2-3 | TRBV4-1 | CASSPDRGWSSQYF | TGCGCCAGCAGCCCAGACAGGGGTTGGAGTTCGCAGTATTTT
TRBD1 | TRBJ1-1 | TRBV5-1 | CASVRDSPNTEAFF | TGCGCCAGCGTTCGGGACAGTCCGAACACTGAAGCTTTCTTT
- | TRBJ2-5 | TRBV6-1 | CASSPRQEQETQYF | TGTGCCAGCAGTCCGAGACAGGAACAAGAGACCCAGTACTTC
- | TRBJ2-5 | TRBV28 | CASSYGASTQETQYF | TGTGCCAGCAGTTATGGTGCAAGCACCCAAGAGACCCAGTACTTC
- | TRBJ1-2 | TRBV7-9 | CASSPSGGGYTF | TGTGCCAGCAGCCCGAGCGGCGGGGGCTACACCTTC
TRBD2 | TRBJ2-3 | TRBV7-9 | CASSLVGGLAFTDTQYF | TGTGCCAGCAGCTTAGTTGGGGGACTAGCGTTCACAGATACGCAGTATTTT
- | TRBJ2-3 | TRBV28 | CASSLVQRGTDTQYF | TGTGCCAGCAGTTTAGTTCAGCGGGGCACAGATACGCAGTATTTT
- | TRBJ2-5 | TRBV6-5 | CASRRSGTLEETQYF | TGTGCCAGCAGACGCTCCGGGACACTGGAAGAGACCCAGTACTTC
TRBD2 | TRBJ2-1 | TRBV5-1 | CASSETSGHSLLFF | TGCGCCAGCAGCGAAACTAGCGGGCACTCCCTTTTGTTCTTC
- | TRBJ1-4 | TRBV18 | CASSLLPLATNEKLFF | TGTGCCAGCTCACTTCTCCCACTTGCAACTAATGAAAAACTGTTTTTT
TRBD1 | TRBJ1-2 | TRBV5-1 | CASSLETGDYGYTF | TGCGCCAGCAGCTTGGAGACAGGGGACTATGGCTACACCTTC
- | TRBJ2-5 | TRBV2 | CASRSEGETQYF | TGTGCCAGCAGATCGGAGGGCGAGACCCAGTACTTC
- | TRBJ2-7 | TRBV2 | CASSAGTIYEQYF | TGTGCCAGCAGTGCCGGGACAATCTACGAGCAGTACTTC
TRBD2 | TRBJ2-1 | TRBV27 | CASSLDFASGHSQFF | TGTGCCAGCAGTTTAGATTTTGCTAGCGGGCATTCCCAGTTCTTC
TRBD1 | TRBJ1-1 | TRBV19 | CASSIVDFEGAGTEAFF | TGTGCCAGTAGTATTGTCGATTTTGAGGGGGCAGGGACTGAAGCTTTCTTT
TRBD2 | TRBJ2-5 | TRBV6-5 | CASSSSSGSTETQYF | TGTGCCAGCAGTTCGTCTAGCGGGAGTACGGAGACCCAGTACTTC
- | TRBJ1-2 | TRBV27 | CASSVSRAVRRYTF | TGTGCCAGCAGCGTATCGAGGGCAGTACGCCGCTACACCTTC
TRBD2 | TRBJ2-7 | TRBV5-1 | CASSFRLGGDEQYF | TGCGCCAGCAGCTTCCGACTGGGAGGGGACGAGCAGTACTTC
- | TRBJ2-3 | TRBV6-1 | CASSEARWERTDTQYF | TGTGCCAGCAGTGAAGCGCGGTGGGAGCGGACAGATACGCAGTATTTT
- | TRBJ1-2 | TRBV11-2 | CASSPETGYYGYTF | TGTGCCAGCAGCCCAGAGACAGGATACTATGGCTACACCTTC
- | TRBJ2-7 | TRBV4-1 | CASSQDSSGLSYEQYF | TGCGCCAGCAGCCAAGATTCCAGCGGACTCTCCTACGAGCAGTACTTC
- | TRBJ1-1 | TRBV6-1 | CASSEALEGPLEAFF | TGTGCCAGCAGTGAAGCCTTGGAGGGACCCCTTGAAGCTTTCTTT
TRBD1 | TRBJ2-2 | TRBV2 | CASRGTGGWNTGELFF | TGTGCCAGCAGGGGGACAGGGGGCTGGAACACCGGGGAGCTGTTTTTT
- | TRBJ2-1 | TRBV11-2 | CASSLGSLGSAEQFF | TGTGCCAGCAGCTTAGGAAGCCTCGGGAGCGCGGAGCAGTTCTTC
- | TRBJ2-7 | TRBV1 | CTSSPSLAGGPREQYF | TGCACCAGCAGCCCTTCACTAGCGGGAGGGCCGAGGGAGCAGTACTTC
- | TRBJ2-1 | TRBV19 | CASSIALTSEQFF | TGTGCCAGTAGTATAGCGTTGACATCGGAGCAGTTCTTC
- | TRBJ2-1 | TRBV6-1 | CASSPTPSSYNEQFF | TGTGCCAGCAGTCCGACTCCGAGCTCCTACAATGAGCAGTTCTTC
- | TRBJ2-1 | TRBV20-1 | CSAARRNEQFF | TGCAGTGCAGCGCGTCGGAATGAGCAGTTCTTC
TRBD1 | TRBJ2-2 | TRBV28 | CASSTQGQLIGELFF | TGTGCCAGCAGTACCCAGGGACAGTTGATCGGGGAGCTGTTTTTT
- | TRBJ1-1 | TRBV6-5 | CASRRGGYEAFF | TGTGCCAGCAGAAGGGGGGGCTATGAAGCTTTCTTT
TRBD2 | TRBJ2-1 | TRBV29-1 | CSVARRSGSHEQFF | TGCAGCGTTGCCCGCCGGAGCGGGAGCCATGAGCAGTTCTTC
- | TRBJ2-5 | TRBV28 | CASIRLSGQGGEQYF | TGTGCCAGCATCCGTTTATCAGGACAGGGAGGGGAGCAGTACTTC
TRBD2 | TRBJ2-7 | TRBV10-3 | CAISVLAGGNYEQYF | TGTGCCATCAGTGTGCTAGCGGGAGGGAACTACGAGCAGTACTTC
- | TRBJ1-1 | TRBV6-6 | CASSYYGPEAFF | TGTGCCAGCAGTTACTATGGGCCTGAAGCTTTCTTT
- | TRBJ2-7 | TRBV19 | CASSSEQYF | TGTGCCAGTAGCTCCGAGCAGTACTTC
TRBD2 | TRBJ2-6 | TRBV5-1 | CASRQTSGSSGSGANVLTF | TGCGCCAGCAGACAGACTAGCGGGAGCTCTGGTTCTGGGGCCAACGTCCTGACTTTC
TRBD2 | TRBJ2-1 | TRBV5-1 | CASSSSGNYNEQFF | TGCGCCAGCAGCTCTAGCGGAAATTACAATGAGCAGTTCTTC
TRBD2 | TRBJ2-7 | TRBV6-5 | CASSYWLAGPTYEQYF | TGTGCCAGCAGTTACTGGCTAGCGGGACCAACCTACGAGCAGTACTTC
- | TRBJ1-5 | TRBV7-3 | CASSRGHSNQPQHF | TGTGCCAGCAGCCGGGGACATAGCAATCAGCCCCAGCATTTT
TRBD1 | TRBJ2-7 | TRBV6-1 | CASSGTGGYEQYF | TGTGCCAGCAGTGGCACAGGGGGCTACGAGCAGTACTTC
- | TRBJ1-2 | TRBV30 | CASGEVRDTF | TGTGCCTCTGGTGAGGTGAGGGACACCTTC
TRBD1 | TRBJ2-1 | TRBV29-1 | CSVGHGQGLLRDNEQFF | TGCAGCGTTGGTCACGGACAGGGCCTATTGCGGGACAATGAGCAGTTCTTC
- | TRBJ2-3 | TRBV7-2 | CASSLTGTYTDTQYF | TGTGCCAGCAGCTTAACCGGGACTTACACTGATACACAGTATTTT
- | TRBJ2-1 | TRBV29-1 | CSGDWGLYNEQFF | TGCAGCGGTGACTGGGGCCTTTACAATGAGCAGTTCTTC